This T cell receptor (beta chain) was found in a study of regulatory dendritic cells for organ transplantation. Naive CD45RA+ and memory CD45RO+ CD4+ or CD8+ T cells were FACS-sorted. For this clone: No antigen is known for it. One end of the junction is discordant with germline, which a read error may explain.

Overall study results and limits: Resting memory CD8+ T cells held the most alloreactive clonotypes. Memory CD8+ T cells were the most oligoclonal; naive cells were highly diverse. Considerable individual heterogeneity was seen in alloreactive memory CD8+ T cells.

Germline V gene lookup returns CDR1 LNHDA and CDR2 SQIVND (reference sequence). This CDR3 is 16 amino acids long. Clones were read by immunoSEQ multiplex PCR, and TCRdb kept only the in-frame ones, dropping some. The sample records some 29,000 clones, almost 80% being singletons. This TCR came from a human donor in good health. The chain joins TRBV19 to TRBJ1-2; a weak D match, TRBD1 (5 bases). The specimen sequenced was memory CD4+ T cells from blood. Subset specified: CD45RO+ memory T cells. The CDR3: CASSIRQGGMVKGYAF. The CDR3 DNA reads TGTGCCAGTAGTATACGGCAGGGCGGAATGGTAAAGGGCTACGCCTTC.